This T cell receptor (beta chain) comes out of a study of preoperative IRX-2 immunotherapy in early breast cancer. Only in-frame clones appear in the TCRdb table, and some are missing; sequencing was by immunoSEQ multiplex PCR. The table has roughly 24,000 clones, about 75% seen once. The treatment is: preoperative locoregional IRX-2 cytokine immunotherapy. This phase Ib study tested locoregional IRX-2 cytokine immunotherapy given before surgery. CDR1 is LNHDA and CDR2 is SQIVND in the germline V gene (reference sequence). Trimming removed 9 bases at V and 0 bases at J, with 11 bases between. The CDR3 has 13 residues.

This specimen consisted of lymph node tissue, obtained after IRX-2 immunotherapy. This sequence joins TRBV19 and TRBJ1-2; a weak D match, TRBD1 (5 bases). This clonotype was sampled from a human donor with breast cancer. CDR3 loop: CASDDSPNYGYTF. CDR3 DNA sequence: TGTGCCAGCGACGACAGCCCTAACTATGGCTACACCTTC.